This TCR beta chain is from a study of blood T cells in healthy people across ages. Study-wide points: Aged donors had fewer naive CD4+ cells and lower diversity than long-lived donors.

A remark on this clonotype: Its specificity is unknown.

Using a J-beta primer mix together with a sample-barcoded 5' primer, a second PCR was run for about 7 to 12 cycles. TCRdb processed the 5' RACE reads anew with MiXCR; each CDR3 protein has one entry. This sample carries some 1.4 million distinct CDR3 sequences, 42% of them seen once, and the ten largest clones take roughly 8.2%. The CDR3 spans 17 residues. This receptor was identified in a woman between 18 and 30 years old in good health. The chain links TRBV21-1 to TRBJ2-7; the D call in the table, TRBD1, was not verified against the DNA. TRBV21-1 has pseudogene status. The sequencing input was blood. Here the CDR3 DNA reads TGTGCCAGCACCATCATCACGGGGACAGGTAGCTCCTACGAGCAGTACTTC. As protein: CASTIITGTGSSYEQYF.